These T cell receptor beta chains were read from a single sample in a study of T cells in Graves' hyperthyroidism and ophthalmopathy. Each CDR3 protein gets one entry after TCRdb re-called the multiplex PCR reads with MiXCR. The sample lists 600,000 to 650,000 distinct CDR3 sequences; around 20% were seen once. Sequencing was done on a sample of blood. Receptor source: a man in his thirties or forties with Graves' ophthalmopathy. The CDR3 runs from the conserved cysteine through the conserved F or W. D genes are given only for firm matches. Expanded clones get a size class; other rows say once, few or many, or leave the size out.

d_call: .; v_call: TRBV12-3/TRBV12-4; j_call: TRBJ1-1; clone_size: .; cdr3_aa: CADQRMNTEAFF; cdr3_nt: TGTGCAGACCAGAGGATGAACACTGAAGCTTTCTTT
d_call: .; v_call: TRBV6-1; j_call: TRBJ2-2; clone_size: .; cdr3_aa: CASTLEGVGELFF; cdr3_nt: TGTGCCAGCACTCTCGAAGGGGTTGGGGAGCTGTTTTTT
d_call: TRBD1; v_call: TRBV20-1; j_call: TRBJ1-2; clone_size: .; cdr3_aa: CSAREQGGGYGYTF; cdr3_nt: TGCAGTGCTAGAGAACAGGGGGGGGGGTATGGCTACACCTTC
d_call: .; v_call: TRBV10-2; j_call: TRBJ1-3; clone_size: .; cdr3_aa: CASSYSPDTIYF; cdr3_nt: TGTGCCAGCAGTTACTCCCCGGACACCATATATTTT
d_call: .; v_call: TRBV20-1; j_call: TRBJ1-6; clone_size: .; cdr3_aa: CSGRTPGGSPLHF; cdr3_nt: TGCAGTGGGAGGACTCCCGGAGGTTCACCCCTCCACTTT
d_call: .; v_call: TRBV29-1; j_call: TRBJ2-5; clone_size: .; cdr3_aa: CSVVGREETQYF; cdr3_nt: TGCAGCGTTGTTGGCAGGGAAGAGACCCAGTACTTC
d_call: .; v_call: TRBV7-6; j_call: TRBJ1-1; clone_size: many; cdr3_aa: CASGPGGTNTEAFF; cdr3_nt: TGTGCCAGCGGGCCCGGGGGGACGAACACTGAAGCTTTCTTT
d_call: TRBD1; v_call: TRBV7-2; j_call: TRBJ1-5; clone_size: many; cdr3_aa: CASSFMVGQGNQPQHF; cdr3_nt: TGTGCCAGCAGCTTTATGGTGGGACAGGGAAATCAGCCCCAGCATTTT
d_call: TRBD1; v_call: TRBV11-2; j_call: TRBJ2-7; clone_size: many; cdr3_aa: CASSFPMGQLYEQYF; cdr3_nt: TGTGCCAGCAGCTTTCCCATGGGACAGCTCTACGAGCAGTACTTC
d_call: TRBD2; v_call: TRBV7-9; j_call: TRBJ2-1; clone_size: .; cdr3_aa: CASSLRLAGLNEQFF; cdr3_nt: TGTGCCAGCAGCTTACGGTTAGCGGGACTCAATGAGCAGTTCTTC
d_call: TRBD2; v_call: TRBV4-2; j_call: TRBJ2-1; clone_size: .; cdr3_aa: CASSQDPSGTSGRNEQFF; cdr3_nt: TGTGCCAGCAGCCAAGATCCCTCCGGGACTAGCGGGAGGAATGAGCAGTTCTTC
d_call: .; v_call: TRBV20-1; j_call: TRBJ2-1; clone_size: many; cdr3_aa: CSAPDRSSSNEQFF; cdr3_nt: TGCAGTGCACCCGACAGGTCTTCGAGCAATGAGCAGTTCTTC
d_call: .; v_call: TRBV3-1; j_call: TRBJ2-4; clone_size: .; cdr3_aa: CASSPTSRDLAKNIQYF; cdr3_nt: TGTGCCAGCAGCCCTACTAGCAGAGATCTAGCCAAAAACATTCAGTACTTC
d_call: .; v_call: TRBV20-1; j_call: TRBJ2-1; clone_size: many; cdr3_aa: CSARNPDYSNEQFF; cdr3_nt: TGCAGTGCTAGGAACCCGGACTACTCCAATGAGCAGTTCTTC
d_call: TRBD1; v_call: TRBV27; j_call: TRBJ1-1; clone_size: few; cdr3_aa: CASSSGQGGVTFF; cdr3_nt: TGTGCCAGCAGTTCAGGACAGGGGGGTGTGACTTTCTTT
d_call: .; v_call: TRBV28; j_call: TRBJ1-1; clone_size: few; cdr3_aa: CASTLERVTEAFF; cdr3_nt: TGTGCCAGCACCCTAGAGAGGGTCACTGAAGCTTTCTTT